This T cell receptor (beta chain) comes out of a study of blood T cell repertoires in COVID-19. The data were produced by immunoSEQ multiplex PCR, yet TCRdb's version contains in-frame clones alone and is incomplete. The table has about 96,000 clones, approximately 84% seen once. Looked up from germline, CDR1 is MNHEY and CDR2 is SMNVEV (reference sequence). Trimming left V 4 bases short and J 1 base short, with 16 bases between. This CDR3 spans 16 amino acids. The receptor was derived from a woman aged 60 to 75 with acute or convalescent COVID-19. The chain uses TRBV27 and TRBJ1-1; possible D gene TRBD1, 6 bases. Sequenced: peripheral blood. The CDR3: CASSSFRGFRNTEAFF. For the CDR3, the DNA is TGTGCCAGCAGTTCCTTCAGGGGTTTTAGGAACACTGAAGCTTTCTTT.